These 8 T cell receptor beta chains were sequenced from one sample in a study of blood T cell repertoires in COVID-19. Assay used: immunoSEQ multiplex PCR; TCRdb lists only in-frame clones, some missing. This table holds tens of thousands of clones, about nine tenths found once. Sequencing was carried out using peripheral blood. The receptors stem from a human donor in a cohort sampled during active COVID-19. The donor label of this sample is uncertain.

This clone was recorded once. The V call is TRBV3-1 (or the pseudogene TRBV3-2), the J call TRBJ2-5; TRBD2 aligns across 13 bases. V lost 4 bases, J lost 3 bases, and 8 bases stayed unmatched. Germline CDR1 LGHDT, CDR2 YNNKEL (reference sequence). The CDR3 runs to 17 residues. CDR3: CASSRRPGLAGEETQYF. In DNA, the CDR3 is TGTGCCAGCAGCCGCCGACCCGGACTAGCGGGGGAAGAGACCCAGTACTTC.

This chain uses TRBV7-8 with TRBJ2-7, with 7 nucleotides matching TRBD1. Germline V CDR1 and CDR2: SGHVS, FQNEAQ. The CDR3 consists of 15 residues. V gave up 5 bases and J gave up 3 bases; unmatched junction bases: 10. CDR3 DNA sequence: TGTGCCAGCAGCCCGTCGATGACAGGGAGCTACGAGCAGTACTTC. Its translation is CASSPSMTGSYEQYF.

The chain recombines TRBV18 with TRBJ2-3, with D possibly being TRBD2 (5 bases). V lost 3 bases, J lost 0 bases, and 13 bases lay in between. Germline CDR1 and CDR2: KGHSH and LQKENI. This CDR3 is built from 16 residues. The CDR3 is CASSPVGGGSTDTQYF. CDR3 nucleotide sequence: TGTGCCAGCTCACCTGTGGGTGGAGGAAGCACAGATACGCAGTATTTT.

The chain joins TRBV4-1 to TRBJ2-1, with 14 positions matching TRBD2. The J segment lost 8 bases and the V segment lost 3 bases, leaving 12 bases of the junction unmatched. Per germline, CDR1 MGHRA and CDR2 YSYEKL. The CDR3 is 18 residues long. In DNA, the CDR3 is TGCGCCAGCAGCCACCCACCGGGACTAGCGGGGGCCGCGGATGAGCAGTTCTTC. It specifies CASSHPPGLAGAADEQFF.

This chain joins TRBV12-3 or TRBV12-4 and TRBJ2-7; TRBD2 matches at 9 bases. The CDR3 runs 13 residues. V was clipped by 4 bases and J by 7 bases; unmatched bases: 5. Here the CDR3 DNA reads TGTGCCAGCAGTTCGGGACTAGCACGGGAGCAGTACTTC. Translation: CASSSGLAREQYF.

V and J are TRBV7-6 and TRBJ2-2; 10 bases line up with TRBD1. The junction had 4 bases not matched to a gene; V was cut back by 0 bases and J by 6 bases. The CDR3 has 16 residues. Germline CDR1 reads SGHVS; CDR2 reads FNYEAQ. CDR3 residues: CASSLAAGQGAGELFF. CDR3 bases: TGTGCCAGCAGCTTAGCGGCCGGACAGGGGGCCGGGGAGCTGTTTTTT.

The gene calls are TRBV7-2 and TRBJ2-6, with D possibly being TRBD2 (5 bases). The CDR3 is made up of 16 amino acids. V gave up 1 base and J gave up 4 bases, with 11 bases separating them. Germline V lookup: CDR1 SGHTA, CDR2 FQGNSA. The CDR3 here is CASSLVSGFGANVLTF. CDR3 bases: TGTGCCAGCAGCTTAGTTTCGGGGTTCGGGGCCAACGTCCTGACTTTC.

The CDR3 bases are TGTGCCAGCAGCGACACAGGAGTAAACACTGAAGCTTTCTTT. Encoded protein: CASSDTGVNTEAFF. The rearrangement joins TRBV6-5 to TRBJ1-1; TRBD1 might be the D (5 bases). V lost 6 bases and J lost 2, with 13 bases in between. Germline V gene lookup returns CDR1 MNHEY and CDR2 SVGAGI. The CDR3 consists of 14 residues.